The text below deals with one T cell receptor beta chain. What it binds is unknown. The assay was immunoSEQ multiplex PCR, and TCRdb's table has in-frame clones only and misses some. The sample includes approximately 4,500 clones, less than 40% of them seen just once. From germline, CDR1 is SGDLS and CDR2 YYNGEE. CDR3 length equals 15 residues. The V end lost 5 bases, the J end lost 0 bases, and 13 bases lay between the germline ends. This sample stems from a study of T cells in localized non-small cell lung cancer. Study-wide findings and caveats: Adjacent lung held a median 57 of the top 100 tumor clones. Multi-region tumor sequencing was not done, so intratumor heterogeneity could not be excluded. Uninvolved adjacent lung had more T cell clonality than any other tissue, topping tumor.

The chain joins TRBV9 to TRBJ2-3; a possible D gene is TRBD2 (6 bases). The TCR originated in a male donor at least 60 years old with stage I lung adenocarcinoma. Sequences were derived from lung tumor tissue, sampled before any cancer treatment. In DNA, the CDR3 is TGTGCCAGCAGTCGGTTAGCGGCTAGCACAGATACGCAGTATTTT. Its protein is CASSRLAASTDTQYF.